The present entry profiles one T cell receptor (beta chain) with its context. Sequenced by immunoSEQ multiplex PCR; TCRdb stores in-frame clones only, minus some. Seen here are over 2,000,000 clones, approximately 92% observed once, and the top ten hold around 1.7%. In the naive CD8 group, cells lacked CD45RO and were positively selected for CCR7, so terminally differentiated effector memory CD45RA+ cells were left out. The data stem from a study of shared clonotypes between healthy human individuals. The germline CDR1 and CDR2 sequences are SGHAT and FQNNGV. Between the trimmed V and J ends, which lost 1 base and 10 bases, there was a span of 8 bases. The CDR3 is made up of 12 amino acids.

The sequenced sample consisted of naive CD8+ T cells from PBMCs. The origin of this receptor is a man aged 18 to 30 in good health. Some clones in this sample may be carry-over from other donors' samples. J is TRBJ2-1 and V is TRBV11-2; D call uncertain. CDR3 loop: CASSLAQREQFF. In DNA form, the CDR3 reads TGTGCCAGCAGCTTAGCCCAGCGCGAGCAGTTCTTC.